These T cell receptor beta chains were read from a single sample in a study of blood T cell repertoires in COVID-19. TCRdb's table, derived via immunoSEQ multiplex PCR, lists solely in-frame clones and lacks some. The table records about 200,000 clones, approximately 91% of them present only once. The sample taken for sequencing was peripheral blood. These receptors all stem from a man in his 60s who had recovered from COVID-19. CDR3s include the opening cysteine and the closing phenylalanine or tryptophan. Each record gives: clone size, D gene, J gene, V gene, CDR3 DNA, CDR3 protein. A D gene is named only where the DNA matches it firmly. Clone size appears in some rows only: once, few, many, or a class for an expanded clone.

clone_size: -; d_call: -; j_call: TRBJ1-3; v_call: TRBV5-1; cdr3_nt: TGCGCCAGCAGCTTGGCCGGCGGGAGCTCTGGAAACACCATATATTTT; cdr3_aa: CASSLAGGSSGNTIYF
clone_size: -; d_call: -; j_call: TRBJ2-1; v_call: TRBV7-2; cdr3_nt: TGTGCCAGCAGCCCCGACAGGGGACTATACAATGAGCAGTTCTTC; cdr3_aa: CASSPDRGLYNEQFF
clone_size: -; d_call: -; j_call: TRBJ2-7; v_call: TRBV18; cdr3_nt: TGTGCCAGCTCACACTCGCGGGCCTCCTACGAGCAGTACTTC; cdr3_aa: CASSHSRASYEQYF
clone_size: -; d_call: -; j_call: TRBJ1-1; v_call: TRBV5-5; cdr3_nt: TGTGCCAGCAGCTTGCAGTTGAACACTGAAGCTTTCTTT; cdr3_aa: CASSLQLNTEAFF
clone_size: -; d_call: TRBD2; j_call: TRBJ2-1; v_call: TRBV5-1; cdr3_nt: TGCGCCAGCAGCTTAGCGGCGGGAGCTCGTAACAATGAGCAGTTCTTC; cdr3_aa: CASSLAAGARNNEQFF
clone_size: -; d_call: -; j_call: TRBJ1-1; v_call: TRBV6-6; cdr3_nt: TGTGCCAGCGGCAAGGACAATGAAGCTTTCTTT; cdr3_aa: CASGKDNEAFF
clone_size: -; d_call: -; j_call: TRBJ2-7; v_call: TRBV10-3; cdr3_nt: TGTGCCATCAGTGAGTCTCGTCGCGAGCAGTACTTC; cdr3_aa: CAISESRREQYF
clone_size: -; d_call: TRBD1; j_call: TRBJ1-6; v_call: TRBV5-6; cdr3_nt: TGTGCCAGCAGCTTGGCTCAGGGGGCTTTATATAATTCACCCCTCCACTTT; cdr3_aa: CASSLAQGALYNSPLHF
clone_size: -; d_call: TRBD1; j_call: TRBJ2-1; v_call: TRBV9; cdr3_nt: TGTGCCAGCAGCAGCCGACAGGGGGAGTTTGACAATGAGCAGTTCTTC; cdr3_aa: CASSSRQGEFDNEQFF
clone_size: -; d_call: TRBD2; j_call: TRBJ2-3; v_call: TRBV28; cdr3_nt: TGTGCCAGCAGTTTAATGCGCGGGAGGGCTTTCCAGTATTTT; cdr3_aa: CASSLMRGRAFQYF
clone_size: -; d_call: TRBD1; j_call: TRBJ2-1; v_call: TRBV7-3; cdr3_nt: TGTGCCAGCAGCTTAATGGTGGGACAGGGATATGAGCAGTTCTTC; cdr3_aa: CASSLMVGQGYEQFF
clone_size: -; d_call: -; j_call: TRBJ1-4; v_call: TRBV14; cdr3_nt: TGTGCCAGCAGACGGGGAGGCGGTGAAAAACTGTTTTTT; cdr3_aa: CASRRGGGEKLFF
clone_size: -; d_call: -; j_call: TRBJ1-5; v_call: TRBV29-1; cdr3_nt: TGCAGCGTTGAAGATCTAAAAATGTGGCATTTT; cdr3_aa: CSVEDLKMWHF
clone_size: -; d_call: TRBD2; j_call: TRBJ2-7; v_call: TRBV5-1; cdr3_nt: TGCGCCAGCAGGGGGGAGGGAACCTACGAGCAGTACTTC; cdr3_aa: CASRGEGTYEQYF
clone_size: -; d_call: TRBD2; j_call: TRBJ2-3; v_call: TRBV6-2/TRBV6-3; cdr3_nt: TGTGCCAGCAGTTACTTGGGACTAGCGGGAGACTCCAGGGGAGATACGCAGTATTTT; cdr3_aa: CASSYLGLAGDSRGDTQYF
clone_size: -; d_call: TRBD2; j_call: TRBJ2-3; v_call: TRBV5-1; cdr3_nt: TGCGCCAGCAGCTTCGGACTAGCGGGAGTAAGAAGCACAGATACGCAGTATTTT; cdr3_aa: CASSFGLAGVRSTDTQYF
clone_size: -; d_call: TRBD2; j_call: TRBJ2-7; v_call: TRBV6-5; cdr3_nt: TGTGCCAGCCGATCTAGCGGGACCTACGAGCAGTACTTC; cdr3_aa: CASRSSGTYEQYF
clone_size: -; d_call: TRBD1; j_call: TRBJ1-3; v_call: TRBV3-1/TRBV3-2; cdr3_nt: TGTGCCAGCAGCTCCCAGGGGGCTAGAGGAAACACCATATATTTT; cdr3_aa: CASSSQGARGNTIYF
clone_size: -; d_call: TRBD1; j_call: TRBJ1-2; v_call: TRBV19; cdr3_nt: TGTGCCAGTAGTATTGGGACAGCCTATGGCTACACCTTC; cdr3_aa: CASSIGTAYGYTF
clone_size: -; d_call: TRBD2; j_call: TRBJ2-5; v_call: TRBV6-2/TRBV6-3; cdr3_nt: TGTGCCAGCAGTTACTCGCAGCGGGGGGGAAAGACCCAGTACTTC; cdr3_aa: CASSYSQRGGKTQYF
clone_size: -; d_call: TRBD1; j_call: TRBJ2-1; v_call: TRBV11-1; cdr3_nt: TGTGCCAGCAGCTATACCGGGACAGGATACAATGAGCAGTTCTTC; cdr3_aa: CASSYTGTGYNEQFF
clone_size: -; d_call: TRBD1; j_call: TRBJ2-3; v_call: TRBV4-2; cdr3_nt: TGTGCCAGCAGCCGAACCGGGACAGGCACAGATACGCAGTATTTT; cdr3_aa: CASSRTGTGTDTQYF
clone_size: -; d_call: -; j_call: TRBJ2-7; v_call: TRBV3-1/TRBV3-2; cdr3_nt: TGTGCCAGCAGCCAAGGTGTATACGAGCAGTACTTC; cdr3_aa: CASSQGVYEQYF
clone_size: once; d_call: -; j_call: TRBJ1-5; v_call: TRBV28; cdr3_nt: TGTGCCAGCAGTTTAGGAGGTGGGAGGCAGCCCCAGCATTTT; cdr3_aa: CASSLGGGRQPQHF
clone_size: -; d_call: TRBD1; j_call: TRBJ1-5; v_call: TRBV18; cdr3_nt: TGTGCCAGCTCATCTACAGGGGATGTTCAGCCCCAGCATTTT; cdr3_aa: CASSSTGDVQPQHF
clone_size: -; d_call: -; j_call: TRBJ2-1; v_call: TRBV7-7; cdr3_nt: TGTGCCAGCAGCTTATCGGGGAGCTCCTACAATGAGCAGTTCTTC; cdr3_aa: CASSLSGSSYNEQFF
clone_size: -; d_call: -; j_call: TRBJ1-6; v_call: TRBV7-9; cdr3_nt: TGTGCCAACAGCTTACAGGGAAATTCACCCCTCCACTTT; cdr3_aa: CANSLQGNSPLHF
clone_size: -; d_call: TRBD2; j_call: TRBJ2-1; v_call: TRBV5-1; cdr3_nt: TGCGCCAGCAGCCCGGGACTAGCGGGGGCCGGGGGGGAGCAGTTCTTC; cdr3_aa: CASSPGLAGAGGEQFF
clone_size: once; d_call: TRBD2; j_call: TRBJ2-1; v_call: TRBV5-1; cdr3_nt: TGCGCCAGCAGCCCGACTAGCGGGGGGGTAGGTGACAATGAGCAGTTCTTC; cdr3_aa: CASSPTSGGVGDNEQFF
clone_size: -; d_call: TRBD2; j_call: TRBJ2-5; v_call: TRBV12-5; cdr3_nt: TGTGCTAGTGGTTTTAGCGGGGAGACCCAGTACTTC; cdr3_aa: CASGFSGETQYF
clone_size: -; d_call: -; j_call: TRBJ1-5; v_call: TRBV18; cdr3_nt: TGTGCCAGCTCACAGGGGAGGAATCAGCCCCAGCATTTT; cdr3_aa: CASSQGRNQPQHF